What follows is one T cell receptor (beta chain) and its context. Its specificity is unknown. Germline V lookup: CDR1 SNHLY, CDR2 FYNNEI. CDR3 size: 12 residues. Trimming left V 3 bases short and J 1 base short, with 3 bases between. The data originate from a study of cytomegalovirus exposure and HLA in healthy donors. General study points: TCR beta V segments were, for the most part, productive about 87% or about 30% of the time in an earlier analysis.

60 Vbeta and 13 Jbeta primers were used in PCR. Some clones are missing from TCRdb's copy, which holds only in-frame ones; the method was immunoSEQ multiplex PCR. The sample carries 150,000 to 200,000 clones, roughly 80% recorded once. This sequence originates from a female donor in good health and CMV-seronegative. This sequence joins TRBV2 and TRBJ2-5; D uncertain. What was sequenced was PBMCs. The CDR3 DNA reads TGTGCCAGCAGTGACTTCCAAGAGACCCAGTACTTC. Translation: CASSDFQETQYF.